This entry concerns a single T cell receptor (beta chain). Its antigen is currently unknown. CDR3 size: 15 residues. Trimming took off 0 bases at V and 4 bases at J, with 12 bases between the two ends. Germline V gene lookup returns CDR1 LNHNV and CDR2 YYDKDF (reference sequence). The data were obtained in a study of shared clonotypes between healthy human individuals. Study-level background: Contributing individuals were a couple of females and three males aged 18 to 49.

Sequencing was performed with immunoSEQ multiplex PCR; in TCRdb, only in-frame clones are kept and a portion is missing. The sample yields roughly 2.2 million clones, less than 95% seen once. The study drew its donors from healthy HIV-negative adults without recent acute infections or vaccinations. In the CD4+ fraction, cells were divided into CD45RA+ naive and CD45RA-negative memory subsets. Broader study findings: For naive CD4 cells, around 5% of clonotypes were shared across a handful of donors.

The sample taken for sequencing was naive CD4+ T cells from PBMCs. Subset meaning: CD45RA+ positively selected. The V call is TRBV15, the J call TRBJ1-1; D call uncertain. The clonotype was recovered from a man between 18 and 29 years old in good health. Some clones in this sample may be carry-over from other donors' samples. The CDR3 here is CATSRDHSGSTEAFF. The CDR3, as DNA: TGTGCCACCAGCAGAGATCATTCCGGGAGCACTGAAGCTTTCTTT.